This T cell receptor beta chain was observed in a study of shared clonotypes between healthy human individuals. A split of CD4+ cells into CD45RA+ naive and CD45RA-negative memory subsets was performed. Unmatched junction bases numbered 9, after V lost 3 bases and J lost 5 bases. This CDR3 comprises 15 residues. The germline CDR1 and CDR2 sequences are MGHRA and YSYEKL. Profiling relied on immunoSEQ multiplex PCR, and the TCRdb table lists in-frame clones only, not all of them. The data contain about 1.1 million clones, roughly 77% of them seen just once; the ten biggest clones take up approximately 0.95%.

The origin of this receptor is a man between 18 and 29 years old in good health. Some clones in this sample may be carry-over from other donors' samples. The V gene is TRBV4-1, the J gene TRBJ2-7; 8 nucleotides match TRBD1. Sequencing was carried out using memory CD4+ T cells from PBMCs. Subset noted: CD45RA-negative fraction. CDR3 region: CASSHKDRGRNEQYF. The CDR3 DNA reads TGCGCCAGCAGCCATAAAGACAGGGGTCGGAACGAGCAGTACTTC.